This T cell receptor beta chain is drawn from a study of T cell repertoires in ileal Crohn's disease. Whole-study context: Median disease duration was about 7.9 years; 35% smoked at surgery. Surgery for a complication: stricturing in roughly 60%, penetrating in approximately 39%. M6 samples are neoterminal ileum biopsies from postoperative colonoscopy.

Produced via immunoSEQ multiplex PCR; TCRdb's table is partial and in-frame only. The sample includes approximately 5,000 clones, about 82% of them seen just once. Findings of the study overall: Postoperative endoscopy occurred within one year, median 6.9 months.

Time point in this sample: neoterminal ileum biopsy at postoperative endoscopy, about 6 months after surgery. By sample share, this clone is large. Its antigen remains unknown. The sequence was collected from an adult with Crohn's disease. The sample comprised ileal tissue.

This chain's CDR3 is CASSLRDADEQYF. CDR3 DNA sequence: TGCGCCAGCAGCCTCCGGGACGCAGACGAGCAGTACTTC. V usage is TRBV5-1 and J usage is TRBJ2-7, with D tentatively TRBD1 or TRBD2 (5 bases each). The V gene's germline CDR1 is SGHRS and CDR2 YFSETQ. The V end lost 4 bases, the J end lost 5 bases, and 13 bases lay between the germline ends. The CDR3 spans 13 residues.